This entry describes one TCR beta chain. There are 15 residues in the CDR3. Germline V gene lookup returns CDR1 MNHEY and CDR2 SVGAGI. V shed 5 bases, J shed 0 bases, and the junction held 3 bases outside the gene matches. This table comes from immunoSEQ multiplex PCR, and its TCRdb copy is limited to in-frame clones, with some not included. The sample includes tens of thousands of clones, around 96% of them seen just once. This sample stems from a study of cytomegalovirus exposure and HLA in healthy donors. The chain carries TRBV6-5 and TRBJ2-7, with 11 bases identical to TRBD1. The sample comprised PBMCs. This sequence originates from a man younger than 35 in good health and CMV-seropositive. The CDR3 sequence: CASSLDRGPSYEQYF. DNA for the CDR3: TGTGCCAGCAGTCTGGACAGGGGGCCCTCCTACGAGCAGTACTTC.